The present TCR beta chain was sequenced within a study of glioma-infiltrating T cells. The germline gives CDR1 MNHNS, CDR2 SASEGT. The CDR3 extends over 14 amino acids. The V gene end was trimmed by 8 bases and the J gene end by 7 bases; junction bases not matched to a gene: 13. The iRepertoire nested amplicon-rescue multiplex PCR amplified TCR alpha and beta CDR3s from RNA. MiXCR, run by TCRdb on the multiplex PCR reads, gives a single entry per CDR3 protein. The sample holds approximately 400,000 distinct CDR3 sequences, about two fifths seen once. This TCR was recovered from a human donor with low-grade glioma or glioblastoma, undergoing nonglioma brain surgery, or in good health (not recorded which). The V gene is TRBV6-1, the J gene TRBJ1-2, with 7 bases matching TRBD1. The sequenced material came from glioma tissue, nonneoplastic brain tissue, or PBMCs (not recorded which). CDR3 nucleotides: TGTGCCAGCTTACGTCTTGAGGGGGCGGTTGGCTACACCTTC. This encodes CASLRLEGAVGYTF.